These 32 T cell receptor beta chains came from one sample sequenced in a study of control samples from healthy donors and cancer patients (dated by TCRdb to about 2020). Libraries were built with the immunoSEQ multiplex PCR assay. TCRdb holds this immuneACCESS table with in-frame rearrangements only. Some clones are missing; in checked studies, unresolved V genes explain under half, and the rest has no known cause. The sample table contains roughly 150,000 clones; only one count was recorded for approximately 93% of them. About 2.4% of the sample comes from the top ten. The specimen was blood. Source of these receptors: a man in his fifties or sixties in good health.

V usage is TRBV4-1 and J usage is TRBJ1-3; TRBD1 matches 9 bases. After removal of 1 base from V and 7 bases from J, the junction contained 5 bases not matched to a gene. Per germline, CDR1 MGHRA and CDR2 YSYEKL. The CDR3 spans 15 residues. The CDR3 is CASSQGDREGNTIYF. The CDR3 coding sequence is TGCGCCAGCAGCCAAGGGGACAGGGAGGGCAACACCATATATTTT.

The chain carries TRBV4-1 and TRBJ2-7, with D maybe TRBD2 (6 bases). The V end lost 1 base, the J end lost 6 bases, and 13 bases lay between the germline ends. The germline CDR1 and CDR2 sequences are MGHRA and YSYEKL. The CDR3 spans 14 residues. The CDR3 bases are TGCGCCAGCAGCCAAGTGGGACTCCCCACCGAGCAGTACTTC. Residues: CASSQVGLPTEQYF.

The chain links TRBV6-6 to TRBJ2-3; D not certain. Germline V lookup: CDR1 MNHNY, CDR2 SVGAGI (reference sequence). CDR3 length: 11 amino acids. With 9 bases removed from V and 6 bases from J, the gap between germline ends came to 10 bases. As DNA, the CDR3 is TGTGCCAGTTCGCCGAGGGATACGCAGTATTTT. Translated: CASSPRDTQYF.

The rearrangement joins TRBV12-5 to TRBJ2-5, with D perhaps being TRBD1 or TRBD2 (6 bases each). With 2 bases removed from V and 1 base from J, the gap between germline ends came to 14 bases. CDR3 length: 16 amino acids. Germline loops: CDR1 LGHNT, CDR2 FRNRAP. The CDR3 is CASGLSGSGAQETQYF. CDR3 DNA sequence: TGTGCTAGTGGTTTGTCTGGTTCGGGGGCCCAAGAGACCCAGTACTTC.

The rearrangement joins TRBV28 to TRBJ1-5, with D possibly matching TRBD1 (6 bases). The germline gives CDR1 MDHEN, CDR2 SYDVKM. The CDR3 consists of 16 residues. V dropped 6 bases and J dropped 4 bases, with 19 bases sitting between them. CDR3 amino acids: CASRLLQGLVNQPQHF. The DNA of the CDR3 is TGTGCCAGCAGGCTCTTACAGGGCTTAGTTAATCAGCCCCAGCATTTT. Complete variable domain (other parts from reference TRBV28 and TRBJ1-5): DVKVTQSSRYLVKRTGEKVFLECVQDMDHENMFWYRQDPGLGLRLIYFSYDVKMKEKGDIPEGYSVSREKKERFSLILESASTNQTSMYLCASRLLQGLVNQPQHFGDGTRLSIL.

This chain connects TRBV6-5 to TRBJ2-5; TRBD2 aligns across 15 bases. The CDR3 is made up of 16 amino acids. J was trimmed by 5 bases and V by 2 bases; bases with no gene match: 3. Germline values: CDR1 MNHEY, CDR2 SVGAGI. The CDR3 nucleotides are TGTGCCAGCAGTTACGGACTAGCGGGAGGGGGGGAGACCCAGTACTTC. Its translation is CASSYGLAGGGETQYF.

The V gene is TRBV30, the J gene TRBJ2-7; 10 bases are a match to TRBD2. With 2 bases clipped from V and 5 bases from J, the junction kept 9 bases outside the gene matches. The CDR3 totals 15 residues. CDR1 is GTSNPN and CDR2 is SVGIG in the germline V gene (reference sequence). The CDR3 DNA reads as TGTGCCTGGAGTTCGGGTGGGCTAGCGGGGGACGAGCAGTACTTC. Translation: CAWSSGGLAGDEQYF. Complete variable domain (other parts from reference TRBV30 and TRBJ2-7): SQTIHQWPATLVQPVGSPLSLECTVEGTSNPNLYWYRQAAGRGLQLLFYSVGIGQISSEVPQNLSASRPQDRQFILSSKKLLLSDSGFYLCAWSSGGLAGDEQYFGPGTRLTVT.

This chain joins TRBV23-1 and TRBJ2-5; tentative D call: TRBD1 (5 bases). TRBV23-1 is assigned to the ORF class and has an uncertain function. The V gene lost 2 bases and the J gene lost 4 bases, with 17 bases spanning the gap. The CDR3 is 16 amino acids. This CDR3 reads CASSQLTGRFRETQYF. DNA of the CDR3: TGCGCCAGCAGTCAACTCACAGGAAGGTTTAGAGAGACCCAGTACTTC.

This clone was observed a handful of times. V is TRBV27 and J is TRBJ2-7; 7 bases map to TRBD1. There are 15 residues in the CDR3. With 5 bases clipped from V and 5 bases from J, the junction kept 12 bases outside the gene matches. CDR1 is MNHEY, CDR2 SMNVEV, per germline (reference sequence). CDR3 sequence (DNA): TGTGCCAGCAGTGTCAGACAGGGTCATTCTCACGAGCAGTACTTC. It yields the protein CASSVRQGHSHEQYF.

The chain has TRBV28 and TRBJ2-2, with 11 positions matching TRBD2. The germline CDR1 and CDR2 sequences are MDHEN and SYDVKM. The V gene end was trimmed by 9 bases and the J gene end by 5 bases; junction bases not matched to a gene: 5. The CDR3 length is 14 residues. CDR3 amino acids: CASRLAGSTGELFF. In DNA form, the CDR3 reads TGTGCCAGTCGACTAGCGGGAAGTACCGGGGAGCTGTTTTTT.

The CDR3 coding sequence is TGTGCCAGCAAACTGGAGGGAGATACGCAGTATTTT. Amino acid sequence: CASKLEGDTQYF. This chain connects TRBV2 to TRBJ2-3; possibly TRBD2 for D (6 bases). CDR3 length: 12 amino acids. CDR1 is SNHLY, CDR2 FYNNEI, per germline. Trimming took off 7 bases at V and 5 bases at J, with 10 bases between the two ends.

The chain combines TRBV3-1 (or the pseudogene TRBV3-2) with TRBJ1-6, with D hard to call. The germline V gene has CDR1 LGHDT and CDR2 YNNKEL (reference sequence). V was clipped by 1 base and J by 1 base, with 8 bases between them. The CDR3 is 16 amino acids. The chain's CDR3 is CASSQGRSSYNSPLHF. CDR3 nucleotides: TGTGCCAGCAGCCAAGGGCGTAGTTCCTATAATTCACCCCTCCACTTT.

This CDR3 is CASSVSQGKIFF. The CDR3 region has the DNA TGTGCCAGCAGCGTATCGCAGGGTAAGATTTTCTTT. The chain couples TRBV9 to TRBJ1-1; D is possibly TRBD1 (5 bases). The CDR3 consists of 12 residues. Trimming stripped 1 base from V and 13 bases from J, with 14 bases between. The germline V gene encodes CDR1 SGDLS and CDR2 YYNGEE.

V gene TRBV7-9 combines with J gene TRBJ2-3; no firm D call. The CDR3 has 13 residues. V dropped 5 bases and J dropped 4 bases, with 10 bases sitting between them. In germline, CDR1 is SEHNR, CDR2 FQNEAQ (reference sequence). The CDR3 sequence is CASSTSRADTQYF. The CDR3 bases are TGTGCCAGCAGCACGAGTCGGGCAGATACGCAGTATTTT. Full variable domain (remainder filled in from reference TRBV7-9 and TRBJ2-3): DTGVSQNPRHKITKRGQNVTFRCDPISEHNRLYWYRQTLGQGPEFLTYFQNEAQLEKSRLLSDRFSAERPKGSFSTLEIQRTEQGDSAMYLCASSTSRADTQYFGPGTRLTVL.

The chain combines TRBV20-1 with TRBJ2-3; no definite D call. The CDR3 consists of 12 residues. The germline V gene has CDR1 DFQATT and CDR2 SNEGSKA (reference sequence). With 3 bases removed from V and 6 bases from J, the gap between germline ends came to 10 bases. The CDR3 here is CSASASLDTQYF. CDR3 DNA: TGCAGTGCTAGTGCTAGTCTGGATACGCAGTATTTT.

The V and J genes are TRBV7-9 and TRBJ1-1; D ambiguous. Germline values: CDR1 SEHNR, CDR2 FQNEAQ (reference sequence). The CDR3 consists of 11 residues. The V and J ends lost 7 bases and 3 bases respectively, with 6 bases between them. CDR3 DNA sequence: TGTGCCAGCACCAGTTACACTGAAGCTTTCTTT. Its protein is CASTSYTEAFF.

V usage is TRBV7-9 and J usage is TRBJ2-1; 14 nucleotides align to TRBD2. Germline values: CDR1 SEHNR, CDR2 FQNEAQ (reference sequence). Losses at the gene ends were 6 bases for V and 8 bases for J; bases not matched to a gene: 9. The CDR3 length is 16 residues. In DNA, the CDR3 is TGTGCCAGCAGTCTGCCGGGACTAGCGGGAGCGGATGAGCAGTTCTTC. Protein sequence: CASSLPGLAGADEQFF.

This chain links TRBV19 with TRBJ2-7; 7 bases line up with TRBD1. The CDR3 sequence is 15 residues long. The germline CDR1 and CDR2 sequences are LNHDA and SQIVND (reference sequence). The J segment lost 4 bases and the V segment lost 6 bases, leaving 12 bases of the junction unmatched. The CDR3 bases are TGTGCCAGTAGGAGAAAGACCGGGACAGAGTACGAGCAGTACTTC. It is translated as CASRRKTGTEYEQYF.

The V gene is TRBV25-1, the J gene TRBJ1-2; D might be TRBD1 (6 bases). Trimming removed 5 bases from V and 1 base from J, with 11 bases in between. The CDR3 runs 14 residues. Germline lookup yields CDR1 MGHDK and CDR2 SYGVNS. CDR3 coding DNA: TGTGCCAGCAGTCGGGGGGCTTTTAACTATGGCTACACCTTC. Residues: CASSRGAFNYGYTF.

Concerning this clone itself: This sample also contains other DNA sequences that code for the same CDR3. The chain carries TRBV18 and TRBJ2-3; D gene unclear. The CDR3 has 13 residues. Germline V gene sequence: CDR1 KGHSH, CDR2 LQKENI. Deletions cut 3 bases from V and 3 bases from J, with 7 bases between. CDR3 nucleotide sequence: TGTGCCAGCTCACCGGGGTTGACAGATACGCAGTATTTT. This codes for CASSPGLTDTQYF.

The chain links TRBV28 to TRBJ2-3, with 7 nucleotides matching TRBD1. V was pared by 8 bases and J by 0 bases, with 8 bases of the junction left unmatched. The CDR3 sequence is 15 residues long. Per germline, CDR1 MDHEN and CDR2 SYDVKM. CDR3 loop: CASLVGGGSTDTQYF. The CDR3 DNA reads TGTGCCAGCCTGGTAGGGGGCGGGAGCACAGATACGCAGTATTTT.

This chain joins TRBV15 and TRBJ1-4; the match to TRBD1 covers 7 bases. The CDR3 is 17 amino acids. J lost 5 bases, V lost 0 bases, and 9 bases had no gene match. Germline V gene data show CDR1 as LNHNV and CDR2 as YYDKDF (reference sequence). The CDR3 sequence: CATSRDRQGRRNEKLFF. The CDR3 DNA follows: TGTGCCACCAGCAGAGATCGACAGGGAAGGAGAAATGAAAAACTGTTTTTT.

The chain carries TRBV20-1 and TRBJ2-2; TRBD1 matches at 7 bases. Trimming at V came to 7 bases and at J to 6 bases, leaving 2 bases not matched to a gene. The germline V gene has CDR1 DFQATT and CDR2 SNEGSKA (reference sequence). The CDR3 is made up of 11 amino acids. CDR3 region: CSVRGPGELFF. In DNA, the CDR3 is TGCAGTGTTAGGGGGCCCGGGGAGCTGTTTTTT.

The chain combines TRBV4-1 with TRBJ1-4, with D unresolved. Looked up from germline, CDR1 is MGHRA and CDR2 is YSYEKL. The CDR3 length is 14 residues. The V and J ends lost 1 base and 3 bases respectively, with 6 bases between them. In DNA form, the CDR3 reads TGCGCCAGCAGCCAAGGCTACGCTAATGAAAAACTGTTTTTT. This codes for CASSQGYANEKLFF.

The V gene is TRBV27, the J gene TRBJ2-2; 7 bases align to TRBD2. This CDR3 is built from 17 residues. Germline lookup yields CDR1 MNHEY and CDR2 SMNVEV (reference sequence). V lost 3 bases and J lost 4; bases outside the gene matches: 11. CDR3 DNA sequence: TGTGCCAGCAGTTTTTATAGTACTAGCGCGGGCACCGGGGAGCTGTTTTTT. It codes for CASSFYSTSAGTGELFF.

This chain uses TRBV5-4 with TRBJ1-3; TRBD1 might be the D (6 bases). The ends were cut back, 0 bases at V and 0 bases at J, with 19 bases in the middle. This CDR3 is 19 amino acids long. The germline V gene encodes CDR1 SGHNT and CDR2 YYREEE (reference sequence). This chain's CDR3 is CASSLAPTGGPSSGNTIYF. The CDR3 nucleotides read TGTGCCAGCAGCTTGGCCCCTACCGGGGGGCCAAGCTCTGGAAACACCATATATTTT.

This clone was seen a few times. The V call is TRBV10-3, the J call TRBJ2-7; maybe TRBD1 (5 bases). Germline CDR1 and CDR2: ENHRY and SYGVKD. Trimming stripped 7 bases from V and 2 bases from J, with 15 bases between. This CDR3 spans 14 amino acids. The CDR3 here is CAIKGVTGTYEQYF. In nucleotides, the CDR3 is TGTGCCATCAAAGGGGTCACCGGAACCTACGAGCAGTACTTC.

CDR3 sequence (DNA): TGTGCCAGCAGTCCCCAGCGGGGGCACACAGATACGCAGTATTTT. It yields the protein CASSPQRGHTDTQYF. This chain links TRBV6-6 with TRBJ2-3; 8 nucleotides agree with TRBD2. This CDR3 region has 15 residues. V was clipped by 5 bases and J by 2 bases; unmatched bases: 6. Germline CDR1 and CDR2: MNHNY and SVGAGI (reference sequence).

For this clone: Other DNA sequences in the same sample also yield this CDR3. CDR3 loop: CASSYGREGTEAFF. DNA of the CDR3: TGTGCCAGCAGTTACGGACGGGAGGGGACTGAAGCTTTCTTT. The chain couples TRBV6-2 or TRBV6-3 to TRBJ1-1, with D maybe TRBD1 (5 bases). The CDR3 is 14 residues long. Trimming stripped 2 bases from V and 5 bases from J, with 12 bases between. Germline V gene lookup returns CDR1 MNHEY and CDR2 SVGEGT.

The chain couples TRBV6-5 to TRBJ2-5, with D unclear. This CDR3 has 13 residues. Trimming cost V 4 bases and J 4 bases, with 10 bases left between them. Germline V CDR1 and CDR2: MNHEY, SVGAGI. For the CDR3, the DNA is TGTGCCAGCAGTTCAATTTTGGGAGAGACCCAGTACTTC. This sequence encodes CASSSILGETQYF.

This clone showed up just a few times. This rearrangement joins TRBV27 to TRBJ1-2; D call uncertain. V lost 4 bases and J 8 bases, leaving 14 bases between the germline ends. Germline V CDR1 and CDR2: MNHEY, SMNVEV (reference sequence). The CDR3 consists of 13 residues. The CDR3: CASSWRGRGGYTF. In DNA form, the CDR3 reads TGTGCCAGCAGTTGGCGAGGGCGTGGGGGCTACACCTTC.

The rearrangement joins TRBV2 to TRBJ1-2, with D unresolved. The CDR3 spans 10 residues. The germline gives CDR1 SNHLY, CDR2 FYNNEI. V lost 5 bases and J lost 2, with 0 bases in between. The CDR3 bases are TGTGCCAGCAGTAACTATGGCTACACCTTC. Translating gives CASSNYGYTF.